Listed here are 10 T cell receptor beta chains from one sample, sequenced in a study of long-term antiretroviral therapy in people with HIV. At the survey level, the v3.0 immunoSEQ assay was run. The method was immunoSEQ multiplex PCR; TCRdb's version includes in-frame clones alone and lacks a portion of them. The repertoire includes approximately 32,000 clones, approximately 83% of them detected once, and over 6.5% sits in the top ten. This specimen was unsorted PBMCs, taken 0.4 years before starting antiretroviral therapy. The origin of the receptors is a man between 18 and 35 years old with HIV.

The V gene is TRBV19, the J gene TRBJ1-5; TRBD1 matches at 8 bases. This CDR3 has 16 residues. Germline V gene data show CDR1 as LNHDA and CDR2 as SQIVND (reference sequence). J gave up 6 bases and V 6 bases, and 13 bases lay outside the gene matches. The CDR3 DNA reads as TGTGCCAGTAGGGGCCAGGGGGCAGGGAACCGTCAGCCCCAGCATTTT. Its protein product is CASRGQGAGNRQPQHF. Combining the CDR3 with reference TRBV19 and TRBJ1-5 gives the whole variable domain DGGITQSPKYLFRKEGQNVTLSCEQNLNHDAMYWYRQDPGQGLRLIYYSQIVNDFQKGDIAEGYSVSREKKESFPLTVTSAQKNPTAFYLCASRGQGAGNRQPQHFGDGTRLSIL.

J is TRBJ2-7 and V is TRBV5-4; 8 nucleotides match TRBD2. J gave up 1 base and V 0 bases, and 9 bases lay outside the gene matches. Germline V gene sequence: CDR1 SGHNT, CDR2 YYREEE (reference sequence). CDR3 length: 17 residues. The CDR3 is CASSLDAGTRGSYEQYF. The CDR3 DNA is TGTGCCAGCAGCTTGGACGCCGGGACTAGAGGGTCCTACGAGCAGTACTTC.

This clone was recorded only once. V gene TRBV10-1 combines with J gene TRBJ2-5; no reliable D call. This CDR3 comprises 14 residues. Germline CDR1 reads WNHNN; CDR2 reads SYGVQD (reference sequence). V shed 0 bases and J shed 5 bases, with 10 bases lying between them. The CDR3 protein is CASSESWIGETQYF. For the CDR3, the DNA is TGCGCCAGCAGTGAGTCGTGGATCGGGGAGACCCAGTACTTC.

V gene TRBV7-2 combines with J gene TRBJ2-7, with TRBD2 identical over 11 bases. The CDR3 runs to 15 residues. V was clipped by 5 bases and J by 5 bases; unmatched bases: 8. Germline values: CDR1 SGHTA, CDR2 FQGNSA. The CDR3 region is CASSPRVAGGNEQYF. Here the CDR3 DNA reads TGTGCCAGCAGCCCCCGGGTAGCGGGAGGGAACGAGCAGTACTTC.

The J gene is TRBJ1-2, the V gene TRBV7-2, with 10 nucleotides matching TRBD1. CDR3 length equals 16 residues. CDR1 SGHTA and CDR2 FQGNSA come from the germline V gene. J was trimmed by 8 bases and V by 4 bases; bases with no gene match: 13. In DNA, the CDR3 is TGTGCCAGCAGCTACTCCTCGGGACAGGGGCAGATAGGCTACACCTTC. This translates into CASSYSSGQGQIGYTF.

The gene calls are TRBV2 and TRBJ2-1, with TRBD2 matching over 10 bases. The CDR3 has 15 amino acids. Trimming at V came to 2 bases and at J to 3 bases, leaving 1 base not matched to a gene. Germline CDR1 SNHLY, CDR2 FYNNEI. CDR3: CASSEWTSGYNEQFF. In DNA, the CDR3 is TGTGCCAGCAGTGAATGGACTAGCGGCTACAATGAGCAGTTCTTC.

The CDR3 nucleotides read TGTGCCAACACTAGGGGACAGGAGGATGAACAGCCCCAGCATTTT. As protein: CANTRGQEDEQPQHF. V usage is TRBV27 and J usage is TRBJ1-5; 8 bases line up with TRBD1. V shed 10 bases and J 7 bases; nucleotides not matched to a gene: 15. In germline, CDR1 is MNHEY, CDR2 SMNVEV (reference sequence). The CDR3 consists of 15 residues.

The rearrangement links TRBV5-6 to TRBJ1-2; D is unresolved. The CDR3 totals 14 residues. Trimming removed 0 bases from V and 6 bases from J, with 12 bases in between. Germline V gene sequence: CDR1 SGHDT, CDR2 YYEEEE. CDR3 loop: CASSLGTLLDGYTF. CDR3 bases: TGTGCCAGCAGCTTGGGGACGCTTTTAGATGGCTACACCTTC.

The V gene is TRBV7-2, the J gene TRBJ2-7; 7 bases match TRBD2. Germline CDR1 and CDR2: SGHTA and FQGNSA. V lost 5 bases to trimming and J lost 6 bases; unmatched junction nucleotides: 7. The CDR3 extends over 13 amino acids. The CDR3 nucleotides read TGTGCCAGCAGCGTCGGACTAGTAGGCGAGCAGTACTTC. The encoded protein is CASSVGLVGEQYF.

As regards this clone: A junction boundary mismatches the germline segment, possibly from a read error. The DNA for the CDR3 is TGTGCCAGTAATATAGGGAGTAGCGCAAATGAGGGGACCCAGTACTTC. This encodes CASNIGSSANEGTQYF. This sequence joins TRBV19 and TRBJ2-5, with a tentative D call TRBD2 (5 bases). CDR3 length: 16 residues. Looked up from germline, CDR1 is LNHDA and CDR2 is SQIVND (reference sequence).